These T cell receptor beta chains were read from a single sample in a study of T cell changes during pregnancy in multiple sclerosis. Sequencing used immunoSEQ multiplex PCR; TCRdb keeps in-frame clones, though not all of them. The sample holds about 110,000 clones; 92% are singletons and the top ten take more than 1.5%. Specimen: peripheral blood, collected in the third trimester of pregnancy. These receptors all stem from a female donor with multiple sclerosis, enrolled in a pregnancy study. Each CDR3 is given with its conserved first and last residue. D genes are given only for firm matches. The size of a clone is reported for some rows only, either as once, few or many, or as a class for expanded clones.

clone_size	v_call	j_call	d_call	cdr3_aa	cdr3_nt
NA	TRBV11-2	TRBJ1-5	NA	CASSLDYGGNQPQHF	TGTGCCAGCAGCTTAGATTACGGAGGGAACCAGCCCCAGCATTTT
NA	TRBV2	TRBJ2-2	TRBD2	CASSVRGGANTGELFF	TGTGCCAGCAGTGTACGGGGGGGAGCGAACACCGGGGAGCTGTTTTTT
NA	TRBV4-2	TRBJ2-7	TRBD2	CASSQGAASGRLYEQYF	TGTGCCAGCAGCCAAGGGGCGGCTAGCGGGAGGCTTTACGAGCAGTACTTC
once	TRBV9	TRBJ2-3	TRBD1	CASSAGTGGNTQYF	TGTGCCAGCAGCGCTGGGACAGGGGGGAATACGCAGTATTTT
NA	TRBV15	TRBJ1-2	NA	CATSRRTANYGYTF	TGTGCCACCAGCCGACGGACAGCTAACTATGGCTACACCTTC
NA	TRBV18	TRBJ1-4	NA	CASSPTRANEKLFF	TGTGCCAGCTCACCAACGAGAGCTAATGAAAAACTGTTTTTT
NA	TRBV5-4	TRBJ2-1	NA	CASSLGGPYTYNEQFF	TGTGCCAGCAGCCTTGGGGGCCCTTACACCTACAATGAGCAGTTCTTC
once	TRBV7-2	TRBJ2-1	NA	CASSFVGGNDNEQFF	TGTGCCAGCAGCTTTGTGGGCGGGAACGACAATGAGCAGTTCTTC
NA	TRBV5-4	TRBJ2-1	TRBD1	CASRSPGQTYNEQFF	TGTGCCAGCAGGTCTCCGGGACAGACGTACAATGAGCAGTTCTTC
NA	TRBV9	TRBJ2-1	TRBD2	CASSGTGTSGREQFF	TGTGCCAGCAGTGGGACCGGGACTAGCGGGAGGGAGCAGTTCTTC
NA	TRBV7-2	TRBJ1-2	TRBD1	CASSSKGQGYGYTF	TGTGCCAGCAGCTCAAAGGGACAGGGGTATGGCTACACCTTC
NA	TRBV6-4	TRBJ2-3	TRBD2	CASSDSQSGSIDTQYF	TGTGCCAGCAGTGACTCTCAAAGCGGGAGCATAGATACGCAGTATTTT
NA	TRBV6-5	TRBJ2-1	NA	CASSSSGTATYNEQFF	TGTGCCAGCAGTTCTTCAGGGACTGCAACTTACAATGAGCAGTTCTTC
NA	TRBV6-6	TRBJ2-3	TRBD2	CASNVAGPTDTQYF	TGTGCCAGCAACGTAGCGGGGCCCACAGATACGCAGTATTTT
NA	TRBV18	TRBJ1-5	NA	CASSYQQGGNQPQHF	TGTGCCAGCTCCTATCAACAGGGAGGCAATCAGCCCCAGCATTTT
NA	TRBV6-5	TRBJ2-3	NA	CASRLSQGRDTQYF	TGTGCCAGCAGACTTTCACAGGGTAGGGATACGCAGTATTTT
NA	TRBV19	TRBJ1-5	NA	CASRRAANQPQHF	TGTGCCAGTAGGCGGGCTGCAAATCAGCCCCAGCATTTT
NA	TRBV12-5	TRBJ2-6	NA	CASSSSGANVLTF	TGTGCTAGCTCGAGCTCTGGGGCCAACGTCCTGACTTTC
NA	TRBV10-3	TRBJ2-1	NA	CATKTGFLDEQFF	TGTGCCACTAAGACAGGTTTTCTCGATGAGCAGTTCTTC
NA	TRBV25-1	TRBJ2-7	NA	CASSETRMGEQYF	TGTGCCAGCAGTGAGACTAGAATGGGGGAGCAGTACTTC
NA	TRBV11-2	TRBJ1-1	NA	CASSPPGGTEAFF	TGTGCCAGCAGCCCCCCGGGAGGCACTGAAGCTTTCTTT
NA	TRBV5-5	TRBJ2-7	NA	CASSYIDGVGEQYF	TGTGCCAGCAGCTACATAGACGGGGTTGGGGAGCAGTACTTC
NA	TRBV2	TRBJ2-2	TRBD2	CASMVGGPGTGELFF	TGTGCCAGCATGGTGGGAGGGCCGGGCACCGGGGAGCTGTTTTTT
NA	TRBV25-1	TRBJ1-3	NA	CASSTNTRGNTIYF	TGTGCCAGCAGTACCAACACGAGGGGAAACACCATATATTTT
NA	TRBV5-4	TRBJ2-1	TRBD1	CASNRQGNEQFF	TGTGCCAGCAATCGACAGGGTAATGAGCAGTTCTTC
NA	TRBV28	TRBJ1-2	NA	CASRGGLPGGGYTF	TGTGCCAGCAGAGGGGGACTACCCGGGGGTGGCTACACCTTC
NA	TRBV6-1	TRBJ2-1	TRBD1	CASSGTGGHYNEQFF	TGTGCCAGCAGTGGGACAGGGGGACACTACAATGAGCAGTTCTTC
once	TRBV2	TRBJ1-5	TRBD1	CASSADRGRGQPQHF	TGTGCCAGCAGTGCGGACAGGGGGCGAGGTCAGCCCCAGCATTTT
NA	TRBV28	TRBJ2-1	TRBD2	CASRRTSGWYNEQFF	TGTGCCAGCAGAAGGACTAGCGGTTGGTACAATGAGCAGTTCTTC
NA	TRBV7-7	TRBJ2-3	TRBD2	CASSPMGGNTDTQYF	TGTGCCAGCAGTCCTATGGGGGGGAACACAGATACGCAGTATTTT
NA	TRBV19	TRBJ1-5	TRBD1	CASSKPRQGSNQPQHF	TGTGCCAGTAGCAAACCGCGACAGGGGAGCAATCAGCCCCAGCATTTT
few	TRBV25-1	TRBJ1-1	NA	CASSAGLRNTEAFF	TGTGCCAGCAGCGCAGGGCTCCGGAACACTGAAGCTTTCTTT
NA	TRBV5-5	TRBJ1-2	NA	CASSSAESRNYGYTF	TGTGCCAGCAGCTCCGCAGAAAGTCGAAACTATGGCTACACCTTC
once	TRBV19	TRBJ1-1	NA	CASSLRGEAFF	TGTGCCAGTAGCTTAAGGGGTGAAGCTTTCTTT
NA	TRBV19	TRBJ1-1	NA	CASSIDSRGSTEAFF	TGTGCCAGTAGTATAGACTCCCGGGGGAGTACTGAAGCTTTCTTT
NA	TRBV6-1	TRBJ1-5	NA	CASSPAGNQPQHF	TGTGCCAGCAGTCCGGCAGGAAATCAGCCCCAGCATTTT
NA	TRBV6-6	TRBJ1-6	NA	CASNQGSYNSPLHF	TGTGCCAGCAATCAGGGCTCCTATAATTCACCCCTCCACTTT
NA	TRBV19	TRBJ2-1	TRBD2	CASSVLAGGVRNEQFF	TGTGCCAGTAGTGTCCTAGCGGGAGGTGTTAGGAATGAGCAGTTCTTC
NA	TRBV2	TRBJ2-5	TRBD2	CASKGPLAGGETQYF	TGTGCCAGCAAGGGCCCGCTAGCGGGAGGAGAGACCCAGTACTTC
NA	TRBV27	TRBJ1-1	TRBD1	CASTHRRGQTEAFF	TGTGCCAGCACCCATCGCAGGGGGCAGACTGAAGCTTTCTTT
once	TRBV5-4	TRBJ2-3	NA	CASSLSGAPDTQYF	TGTGCCAGCAGCTTGTCAGGGGCCCCAGATACGCAGTATTTT
NA	TRBV28	TRBJ1-2	NA	CASSVQGGYGYTF	TGTGCCAGCAGTGTACAGGGTGGATATGGCTACACCTTC
NA	TRBV6-5	TRBJ2-2	NA	CASRSANTGELFF	TGTGCCAGCAGGTCAGCGAACACCGGGGAGCTGTTTTTT
NA	TRBV30	TRBJ2-3	TRBD1	CAWSSGQARGTDTQYF	TGTGCCTGGAGTTCCGGACAGGCCAGGGGGACAGATACGCAGTATTTT
NA	TRBV27	TRBJ2-7	TRBD1	CATRRDRPYEQYF	TGTGCCACGCGCCGGGACAGGCCCTACGAGCAGTACTTC
NA	TRBV6-5	TRBJ1-1	NA	CASTKGGATEAFF	TGTGCCAGCACCAAAGGGGGTGCCACTGAAGCTTTCTTT
once	TRBV5-5	TRBJ2-7	NA	CASSYGLSSYEQYF	TGTGCCAGCAGCTACGGACTTAGCTCCTACGAGCAGTACTTC
NA	TRBV7-2	TRBJ1-5	NA	CASSLSNQPQHF	TGTGCCAGCAGCCTAAGCAATCAGCCCCAGCATTTT
NA	TRBV7-6	TRBJ2-1	TRBD2	CASSFLGTSGGNEQFF	TGTGCCAGCAGCTTCCTAGGGACTAGCGGCGGGAATGAGCAGTTCTTC
NA	TRBV2	TRBJ1-5	NA	CASSPRGGNQPQHF	TGTGCCAGCAGCCCGCGGGGGGGCAATCAGCCCCAGCATTTT
NA	TRBV5-1	TRBJ2-7	TRBD1	CASRRTGPSSYEQYF	TGCGCCAGCAGGAGGACAGGCCCCAGCTCCTACGAGCAGTACTTC
NA	TRBV5-1	TRBJ2-1	TRBD2	CASSTGLAGGPNEQFF	TGCGCCAGCAGCACGGGACTAGCGGGAGGTCCCAATGAGCAGTTCTTC
NA	TRBV6-1	TRBJ2-7	NA	CASSAVRSSYEQYF	TGTGCCAGCAGTGCCGTTAGGAGCTCCTACGAGCAGTACTTC
NA	TRBV21-1	TRBJ2-7	NA	CASLRRGCPYEQYF	TGTGCCAGCCTGAGGAGAGGTTGCCCCTACGAGCAGTACTTC
NA	TRBV10-3	TRBJ1-4	NA	CAISESTASNEKLFF	TGTGCCATCAGTGAGTCAACAGCTTCTAATGAAAAACTGTTTTTT
NA	TRBV5-4	TRBJ2-2	NA	CASSADYWNTGELFF	TGTGCCAGCAGCGCTGACTATTGGAACACCGGGGAGCTGTTTTTT
NA	TRBV5-4	TRBJ1-3	NA	CASSLGSPRSGNTIYF	TGTGCCAGCAGCTTGGGTAGCCCCCGCTCTGGAAACACCATATATTTT
NA	TRBV10-3	TRBJ2-3	NA	CAISESSGTSSTDTQYF	TGTGCCATCAGTGAGTCGAGCGGCACTTCATCAACAGATACGCAGTATTTT
NA	TRBV28	TRBJ2-7	TRBD1	CASSPTGWARVPYEQYF	TGTGCCAGCAGTCCGACAGGGTGGGCTAGAGTTCCCTACGAGCAGTACTTC